This T cell receptor (beta chain) was sequenced in a study of T cells in Graves' hyperthyroidism and ophthalmopathy. Overall study results and limits: A 13 V-J signature model discriminated ophthalmopathy versus stable hyperthyroidism.

The patients, who ranged from 18 to 65 in age, presented with newly diagnosed hyperthyroidism lasting under 2 months. From RNA transcripts, TCR beta CDR3 regions were amplified. The TCR CDR3 was amplified in a first-round RT-PCR using the HTBI primer set. TCRdb fed the multiplex PCR reads into MiXCR, producing one record per CDR3 protein. The sample has approximately 630,000 distinct CDR3 sequences, roughly 17% seen once. Trimming took 1 base from V and 0 from J, leaving 5 bases between them. In germline, CDR1 is MDHEN, CDR2 SYDVKM. CDR3 size: 14 residues. This clonotype was counted at least ten times. As yet, its antigen is unknown.

Sequencing used blood. This sequence joins TRBV28 and TRBJ2-3; D is undetermined. This sequence was found in a woman aged 25 to 39 with Graves' hyperthyroidism. CDR3 nucleotides: TGTGCCAGCAGTTTATCGGACAGCACAGATACGCAGTATTTT. Protein product: CASSLSDSTDTQYF.